The entry below gives a single T cell receptor beta chain sequence along with its context. This clone's antigen is unknown. No much larger clonotype is one base removed from it; base qualities were not supplied. The sample originates from a study of blood T cell repertoires in COVID-19 (dated by TCRdb to the early 2020s). Study-wide context: The collaborator samples originated in the United States, Italy and Spain and spanned the acute and convalescent phases of COVID-19. The material from the prospective study consisted of cDNA or gDNA derived from T cells, B-cell-depleted T cells, or PBMCs. HLA class I and class II types, where available, came from metadata supplied by the sample provider rather than from assay-based typing. Sample metadata almost always included a de-identified subject ID, COVID-19 status, age in years and sex. Subjects who had been exposed to COVID-19, were actively infected with it, or had recovered from it provided the deeply sampled blood TCRbeta repertoires that made up the dataset. The repertoires were made available in a free public database intended to serve as a resource for research on the immune response to SARS-CoV-2. Samples were obtained from the ongoing ImmuneRACE study (first 160 participants) and from 1,254 subjects provided by 6 global collaborators.

What the work shows at the level of the full study, not this receptor alone: The quantity of clinical and demographic metadata differed by source and by participant and was supplied without curation.

TCRbeta CDR3 regions were amplified from genomic DNA by means of the immunoSEQ Assay, a bias-controlled multiplex PCR. For the original study's pipeline: The number of nucleated cells in each sample was estimated by amplification of reference gene primers within the assay. To quantify the absolute abundance of each unique TCRbeta CDR3 rearrangement, sequence reads were collapsed and filtered. For each sample, productive Simpson clonality was calculated as the square root of Simpson's diversity index over productive rearrangements. This immuneACCESS table, as held by TCRdb, lists in-frame sequences with V and J called but not all clones. Of the missing ones, under half trace to an unresolved V gene in checked studies; the others have no known cause. Clone size and V and J calls were adopted from that table, with D and trimming inferred from the DNA. The sample table records around 620,000 clones; about nine tenths of these occur just once. The ten largest clones capture approximately 0.25% of the sample.

Whole blood was collected in K2EDTA tubes by collaborating institutions according to the institutions' own protocols. For TCRbeta analysis, collaborators shipped samples in one of three forms: frozen whole blood, isolated PBMCs, or DNA extracted from either of those sample types. The sequence was collected from a woman between 18 and 29 years old with acute or convalescent COVID-19. Sequencing was performed on peripheral blood.

CDR3 loop: CASSASTEAFF. The nucleotide sequence is TGTGCCAGTAGTGCCAGTACTGAAGCTTTCTTT. The V gene is TRBV19 and the J gene is TRBJ1-1; the D gene cannot be named for sure. The CDR3 spans 11 residues, from the cysteine through the phenylalanine. Only the CDR3 DNA is retained, 33 bases long and in frame from the first base. CDR1 LNHDA and CDR2 SQIVND were looked up in the germline V gene (reference sequence). At the junction V is shortened by 5 bases and J by 5 bases, with 6 bases in between.